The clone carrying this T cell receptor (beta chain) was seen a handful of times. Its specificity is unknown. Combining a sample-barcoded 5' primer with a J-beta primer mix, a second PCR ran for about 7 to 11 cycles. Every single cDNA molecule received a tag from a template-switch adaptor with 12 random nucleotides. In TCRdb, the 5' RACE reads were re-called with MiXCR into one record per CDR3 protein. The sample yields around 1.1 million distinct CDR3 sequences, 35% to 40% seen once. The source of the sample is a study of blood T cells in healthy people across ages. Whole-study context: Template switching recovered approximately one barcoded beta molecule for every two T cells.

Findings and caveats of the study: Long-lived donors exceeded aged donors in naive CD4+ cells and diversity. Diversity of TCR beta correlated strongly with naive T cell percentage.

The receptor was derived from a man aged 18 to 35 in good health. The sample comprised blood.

CDR3 amino acids: CASRSDSYYNEQFF. In nucleotides, the CDR3 is TGTGCCAGCAGATCGGACAGCTATTACAATGAGCAGTTCTTC. This chain joins TRBV6-5 and TRBJ2-1; the D gene is possibly TRBD1 (6 bases). Trimming pared 6 bases from V and 4 bases from J, leaving 13 bases between. The CDR3 extends over 14 amino acids. Germline V CDR1 and CDR2: MNHEY, SVGAGI.